A selection of T cell receptor beta chains follows, all from one sample in a study of identical twins. In TCRdb, the 5' RACE reads were re-called with MiXCR into one record per CDR3 protein. The table shows 200,000 to 300,000 distinct CDR3 sequences, with roughly a tenth occurring only once. The sample was memory T cells sorted from blood. The receptor source for this set is a man between 45 and 60 years old in good health. The CDR3 runs from the conserved cysteine through the conserved F or W. The order of the fields is D gene, J gene, V gene, CDR3 length, clone size, CDR3 protein, CDR3 DNA. The D gene is left open where the match is weak. Not all rows give a size; the values are once, few, many and, for expanded clones, a class.

D: .; J: TRBJ2-7; V: TRBV5-6; length: 12; size: few; CDR3: CASSLVRSEQYF; DNA: TGTGCCAGCAGCTTAGTCCGCTCCGAGCAGTACTTC
D: TRBD2; J: TRBJ2-3; V: TRBV14; length: 15; size: .; CDR3: CASSRPSGSSDTQYF; DNA: TGTGCCAGCAGCCGCCCCAGCGGGAGTTCAGATACGCAGTATTTT
D: .; J: TRBJ2-7; V: TRBV7-7; length: 13; size: many; CDR3: CASSQMGAYEQYF; DNA: TGTGCCAGCAGCCAAATGGGCGCCTACGAGCAGTACTTC
D: .; J: TRBJ1-4; V: TRBV7-9; length: 15; size: few; CDR3: CASSPQGIANEKLFF; DNA: TGTGCCAGCAGCCCCCAGGGAATAGCTAATGAAAAACTGTTTTTT
D: .; J: TRBJ1-2; V: TRBV30; length: 12; size: .; CDR3: CAWSEVLYGYTF; DNA: TGTGCCTGGAGTGAGGTCCTCTATGGCTACACCTTC
D: TRBD2; J: TRBJ2-3; V: TRBV20-1; length: 16; size: many; CDR3: CSARVLAGSYTDTQYF; DNA: TGCAGTGCTAGAGTACTAGCGGGAAGCTACACAGATACGCAGTATTTT
D: .; J: TRBJ2-5; V: TRBV20-1; length: 11; size: many; CDR3: CSAGPQETQYF; DNA: TGCAGTGCAGGACCTCAAGAGACCCAGTACTTC
D: .; J: TRBJ2-3; V: TRBV19; length: 13; size: .; CDR3: CASSPERLSTQYF; DNA: TGTGCCAGTAGTCCCGAGAGACTTTCTACGCAGTATTTT
D: TRBD1; J: TRBJ2-4; V: TRBV7-9; length: 14; size: .; CDR3: CASSLGTGGFIQYF; DNA: TGTGCCAGCAGCTTAGGGACAGGGGGCTTCATTCAGTACTTC
D: .; J: TRBJ2-7; V: TRBV6-2/TRBV6-3; length: 19; size: .; CDR3: CASSYPTKLGVRNWYEQYF; DNA: TGTGCCAGCAGTTACCCCACCAAACTTGGGGTACGGAATTGGTACGAGCAGTACTTC
D: .; J: TRBJ1-2; V: TRBV20-1; length: 14; size: .; CDR3: CSASPKVIRRGYTF; DNA: TGCAGTGCGTCACCGAAGGTCATCAGGAGGGGCTACACCTTC
D: .; J: TRBJ1-1; V: TRBV28; length: 11; size: .; CDR3: CASSLRFEAFF; DNA: TGTGCCAGCAGTTTACGATTCGAAGCTTTCTTT
D: TRBD2; J: TRBJ2-1; V: TRBV20-1; length: 14; size: few; CDR3: CSATGLAGALEQFF; DNA: TGCAGTGCTACAGGACTAGCGGGAGCGCTTGAGCAGTTCTTC
D: .; J: TRBJ1-5; V: TRBV29-1; length: 13; size: many; CDR3: CSVRDTGSEPQHF; DNA: TGCAGCGTTCGGGACACTGGGTCTGAGCCCCAGCATTTT
D: TRBD1; J: TRBJ1-5; V: TRBV7-2; length: 16; size: many; CDR3: CASSLAGTGVNQPQHF; DNA: TGTGCCAGCAGCTTGGCCGGGACAGGGGTTAATCAGCCCCAGCATTTT
D: TRBD1; J: TRBJ2-5; V: TRBV3-1; length: 15; size: .; CDR3: CASSSGTGNGETQYF; DNA: TGTGCCAGCAGCTCAGGGACAGGGAATGGGGAGACCCAGTACTTC
D: TRBD2; J: TRBJ2-7; V: TRBV27; length: 14; size: many; CDR3: CASSPSGGPSEQYF; DNA: TGTGCCAGCAGCCCTAGCGGGGGGCCTAGTGAGCAGTACTTC
D: TRBD2; J: TRBJ2-1; V: TRBV5-5; length: 17; size: many; CDR3: CASSYGTSGGSYNEQFF; DNA: TGTGCCAGCAGTTACGGGACTAGCGGGGGCTCCTACAATGAGCAGTTCTTC
D: TRBD2; J: TRBJ2-1; V: TRBV7-2; length: 17; size: few; CDR3: CASSLRISAGGPGAQFF; DNA: TGTGCCAGCAGCTTAAGGATTTCGGCGGGGGGCCCGGGGGCGCAGTTCTTC
D: .; J: TRBJ1-4; V: TRBV4-3; length: 15; size: many; CDR3: CASSRSPVSGEKLFF; DNA: TGCGCCAGCAGCCGTTCCCCGGTCTCGGGTGAAAAACTGTTTTTT
D: .; J: TRBJ2-3; V: TRBV10-3; length: 11; size: few; CDR3: CATGTVDTQYF; DNA: TGTGCCACCGGCACGGTAGATACGCAGTATTTT
D: TRBD1; J: TRBJ1-1; V: TRBV28; length: 19; size: many; CDR3: CASSLKGQGLRREDTEAFF; DNA: TGTGCCAGCAGTTTAAAGGGACAGGGGCTTAGAAGGGAGGACACTGAAGCTTTCTTT
D: .; J: TRBJ2-1; V: TRBV5-5; length: 14; size: few; CDR3: CASSREGTSREQFF; DNA: TGTGCCAGCAGCCGAGAGGGGACCAGCCGGGAGCAGTTCTTC
D: TRBD2; J: TRBJ2-5; V: TRBV5-1; length: 14; size: .; CDR3: CASGPSGFQETQYF; DNA: TGCGCTTCTGGGCCTAGCGGGTTCCAGGAGACCCAGTACTTC
D: .; J: TRBJ2-5; V: TRBV12-3/TRBV12-4; length: 14; size: .; CDR3: CASSYRQSQETQYF; DNA: TGTGCCAGCAGTTATCGGCAGTCCCAAGAGACCCAGTACTTC
D: .; J: TRBJ2-5; V: TRBV20-1; length: 11; size: few; CDR3: CSASGGADLHF; DNA: TGCAGTGCTAGCGGGGGCGCAGACCTTCACTTC
D: TRBD1; J: TRBJ2-2; V: TRBV7-2; length: 15; size: .; CDR3: CASSIDRGLVGELFF; DNA: TGTGCCAGCAGCATCGACAGGGGGCTTGTCGGGGAGCTGTTTTTT
D: .; J: TRBJ1-5; V: TRBV20-1; length: 14; size: .; CDR3: CSARPGSSNQPQHF; DNA: TGCAGTGCTAGACCAGGGTCGAGCAATCAGCCCCAGCATTTT
D: .; J: TRBJ2-3; V: TRBV29-1; length: 13; size: many; CDR3: CSVELGVADTQYF; DNA: TGCAGCGTTGAATTGGGTGTAGCAGATACGCAGTATTTT
D: TRBD2; J: TRBJ2-1; V: TRBV6-2/TRBV6-3; length: 13; size: few; CDR3: CASSDGGRAKQFF; DNA: TGTGCCAGCAGTGACGGGGGGAGGGCAAAGCAGTTCTTC
D: .; J: TRBJ1-2; V: TRBV5-4; length: 16; size: few; CDR3: CASSLVAQPSLYGYTF; DNA: TGTGCCAGCAGCTTGGTGGCCCAGCCCTCTCTCTATGGCTACACCTTC
D: .; J: TRBJ2-7; V: TRBV5-1; length: 16; size: many; CDR3: CASSLTPGQFSYEQYF; DNA: TGCGCCAGCAGCTTGACCCCGGGACAATTCTCCTACGAGCAGTACTTC
D: .; J: TRBJ2-7; V: TRBV27; length: 17; size: .; CDR3: CASSSSLGMLLRGEQYF; DNA: TGTGCCAGCAGTTCTAGTCTTGGAATGCTGCTACGCGGCGAGCAGTACTTC
D: TRBD1; J: TRBJ2-7; V: TRBV2; length: 14; size: .; CDR3: CASSARQGSYEQYF; DNA: TGTGCCAGCAGTGCGCGACAGGGCAGCTACGAGCAGTACTTC
D: TRBD2; J: TRBJ2-1; V: TRBV20-1; length: 13; size: many; CDR3: CSASGGAEDEQFF; DNA: TGCAGTGCTAGCGGGGGGGCCGAGGATGAGCAGTTCTTC
D: TRBD1; J: TRBJ1-2; V: TRBV4-3; length: 16; size: .; CDR3: CASSQGTPGTGSGYTF; DNA: TGCGCCAGCAGCCAAGGTACCCCCGGGACAGGGAGCGGCTACACCTTC
D: TRBD1; J: TRBJ1-5; V: TRBV20-1; length: 18; size: .; CDR3: CSARQSPQPGQLVEPQHF; DNA: TGCAGTGCTAGACAATCGCCGCAACCGGGACAGCTTGTGGAGCCCCAGCATTTT